One TCR beta chain is described in this entry. Its specificity is unknown. This record belongs to a study of cytomegalovirus exposure and HLA in healthy donors. Study as a whole: Of over 300 genotyped donors, about 80% clustered with self-reported Caucasian donors.

The PCR ran on 60 Vbeta and 13 Jbeta primers. TCRdb keeps only in-frame clones here, not all; method: immunoSEQ multiplex PCR. The table shows 150,000 to 200,000 clones, with roughly 80% occurring only once. Trimming shortened V by 4 bases and J by 4 bases, and 21 bases separated the two germline ends. Germline V gives CDR1 MNHNS, CDR2 SASEGT. This CDR3 has 17 residues. General study points: In a later analysis, most CMV-associated TCR beta chains appeared HLA-restricted.

This TCR was sampled from a woman in her twenties or thirties in good health and CMV-seropositive. The chain employs TRBV6-1 and TRBJ2-3; possible D gene TRBD1, 6 bases. Sequencing was carried out using PBMCs. CDR3 sequence reads: CASSALPGVFPPDTQYF. The CDR3 DNA reads as TGTGCCAGCAGTGCACTACCAGGGGTTTTCCCCCCAGATACGCAGTATTTT.